The 29 T cell receptor beta chains below were found in one sample sequenced in a study of beta chain features in type 1 diabetes. Study-wide points: The study found moderately but significantly shorter TCRB CDR3s in all four CD4+ subsets of Type 1 diabetes patients.

For these receptors, no antigen is known. Sequencing targeted expressed TCRB transcripts, as all isolated RNA had been reverse transcribed. Profiling relied on immunoSEQ multiplex PCR, and the TCRdb table lists in-frame clones only, not all of them. The sample gives approximately 730,000 clones, over 10% of which show up once; approximately 0.021% is in the top ten. The specimen sequenced was naive CD4+ T cells from blood. Receptors originate from a young man with type 1 diabetes.

This rearrangement joins TRBV10-3 to TRBJ1-1; D is uncertain. Trimming left V 7 bases short and J 1 base short, with 10 bases between. Looked up from germline, CDR1 is ENHRY and CDR2 is SYGVKD. The CDR3 has 13 residues. CDR3: CAITVQENTEAFF. The CDR3 nucleotides read TGTGCCATCACCGTACAAGAGAACACTGAAGCTTTCTTT.

This clone was counted only a few times. Within the sample, other DNA sequences also encode this same CDR3. The chain is built from TRBV20-1 and TRBJ1-1; D gene unclear. Trimming took off 5 bases at V and 1 base at J, with 5 bases between the two ends. CDR3 length: 11 residues. Germline V gene lookup returns CDR1 DFQATT and CDR2 SNEGSKA (reference sequence). The CDR3 loop is CSAVENTEAFF. The CDR3 coding sequence is TGCAGTGCTGTAGAGAACACTGAAGCTTTCTTT.

This clone was seen a handful of times. The sample carries other DNA sequences with the same CDR3. The J gene is TRBJ2-5, the V gene TRBV18; D is ambiguous. The CDR3 runs 11 residues. Germline V gene lookup returns CDR1 KGHSH and CDR2 LQKENI. Deletions cut 6 bases from V and 1 base from J, with 3 bases between. The CDR3 is CASSVQETQYF. CDR3 DNA: TGTGCCAGCTCGGTCCAAGAGACCCAGTACTTC.

This clone came up once. The V gene is TRBV4-1, the J gene TRBJ1-1, with 9 nucleotides matching TRBD1. The CDR3 totals 15 residues. Trimming at V came to 4 bases and at J to 4 bases, leaving 7 bases not matched to a gene. Germline V lookup: CDR1 MGHRA, CDR2 YSYEKL. The CDR3 bases are TGCGCCAGCAGCCCCGGGACAGGGCCGAGCACTGAAGCTTTCTTT. Translation gives CASSPGTGPSTEAFF.

The table lists this clone with a few counts. The V call is TRBV7-9, the J call TRBJ1-6, with D unclear. Germline V lookup: CDR1 SEHNR, CDR2 FQNEAQ (reference sequence). This CDR3 spans 16 amino acids. Between the trimmed V and J ends, which lost 0 bases and 6 bases, there was a span of 12 bases. CDR3 DNA: TGTGCCAGCAGCTTAGCGGTGGTGTCCGTTAATTCACCCCTCCACTTT. Its protein is CASSLAVVSVNSPLHF.

The chain combines TRBV5-1 with TRBJ1-4; 8 nucleotides align to TRBD1. This CDR3 is built from 14 residues. Germline V CDR1 and CDR2: SGHRS, YFSETQ. The ends lost 3 bases at V and 8 bases at J; junction bases unmatched: 6. CDR3 DNA sequence: TGCGCCAGCAGCTCGGGTTGGACAGGGGAAAAACTGTTTTTT. Amino acid sequence: CASSSGWTGEKLFF.

This clone was counted a few times. The CDR3: CASSRLDREYEQYF. The CDR3, as DNA: TGTGCCAGCAGTAGACTGGACAGGGAGTACGAGCAGTACTTC. The V and J genes are TRBV27 and TRBJ2-7; 8 positions agree with TRBD1. V shed 5 bases, J shed 4 bases, and the junction held 7 bases outside the gene matches. CDR1 MNHEY and CDR2 SMNVEV come from the germline V gene (reference sequence). The CDR3 consists of 14 residues.

This clone was detected a few times. Other DNA variants within this sample encode the same CDR3. The J gene is TRBJ2-3, the V gene TRBV9; TRBD2 agrees at 14 bases. CDR3 size: 17 residues. J gave up 2 bases and V 0 bases, and 2 bases lay outside the gene matches. The germline V gene encodes CDR1 SGDLS and CDR2 YYNGEE. The CDR3 reads CASSVGTSGGITDTQYF. CDR3 DNA: TGTGCCAGCAGCGTAGGGACTAGCGGGGGGATCACAGATACGCAGTATTTT.

This clone has a handful of counts. V gene TRBV14 combines with J gene TRBJ1-1; a possible D gene is TRBD1 (5 bases). The CDR3 runs 13 residues. Germline CDR1 SGHDN, CDR2 FVKESK. Trimming took off 8 bases at V and 0 bases at J, with 10 bases between the two ends. The chain's CDR3 is CASGKTVNTEAFF. CDR3 nucleotide sequence: TGTGCCAGCGGAAAGACAGTGAACACTGAAGCTTTCTTT.

This clone has more than one count but fewer than ten. The rearrangement joins TRBV30 to TRBJ2-6; 11 bases align to TRBD1. Trimming removed 3 bases from V and 4 bases from J; junction bases left unmatched: 8. The CDR3 loop spans 17 amino acids. The germline V gene encodes CDR1 GTSNPN and CDR2 SVGIG (reference sequence). The CDR3 DNA follows: TGTGCCTGGAGCGCGGGACAGGGGGTGGAAGGGGCCAACGTCCTGACTTTC. Its translation is CAWSAGQGVEGANVLTF.

This rearrangement joins TRBV29-1 to TRBJ1-2; possible D gene TRBD1, 6 bases. V gave up 6 bases and J gave up 5 bases, with 16 bases separating them. The CDR3 spans 13 residues. Germline V gene sequence: CDR1 SQVTM, CDR2 ANQGSEA. CDR3 sequence (DNA): TGCAGCGTCGAGGGGGAAGGGGGATATGGCTACACCTTC. Its translation: CSVEGEGGYGYTF. Supplemented by reference TRBV29-1 and TRBJ1-2, the full variable domain reads SAVISQKPSRDICQRGTSLTIQCQVDSQVTMMFWYRQQPGQSLTLIATANQGSEATYESGFVIDKFPISRPNLTFSTLTVSNMSPEDSSIYLCSVEGEGGYGYTFGSGTRLTVV.

This clone was detected only a few times. This chain connects TRBV7-9 to TRBJ2-7; TRBD2 might be the D (5 bases). The CDR3 is made up of 14 amino acids. Trimming shortened V by 3 bases and J by 3 bases, and 12 bases separated the two germline ends. Per the germline V gene, CDR1 is SEHNR and CDR2 is FQNEAQ (reference sequence). CDR3: CASSFSNGVYEQYF. For the CDR3, the DNA is TGTGCCAGCAGCTTTTCGAACGGGGTCTACGAGCAGTACTTC.

In this sample, this clone turned up a few times. Other DNA sequences of this sample code for an identical CDR3. V is TRBV10-3 and J is TRBJ2-5, with TRBD1 as a possible D gene (5 bases). Per the germline V gene, CDR1 is ENHRY and CDR2 is SYGVKD. Trimming removed 0 bases from V and 1 base from J, with 6 bases in between. This CDR3 is 14 amino acids long. The CDR3 nucleotides read TGTGCCATCAGTGAGTCAACAGGCCAAGAGACCCAGTACTTC. As protein: CAISESTGQETQYF.

V usage is TRBV5-1 and J usage is TRBJ2-2; D perhaps matches TRBD1 (5 bases). Germline V CDR1 and CDR2: SGHRS, YFSETQ. The CDR3 totals 13 residues. Trimming left V 3 bases short and J 6 bases short, with 9 bases between. The CDR3 DNA reads TGCGCCAGCAGCTCGCAGGGATCCGGGGAGCTGTTTTTT. This gives the protein CASSSQGSGELFF.

In its sample, this clone was seen a few times. The chain combines TRBV18 with TRBJ2-7; D might be TRBD1 (6 bases). The CDR3 consists of 14 residues. Per the germline V gene, CDR1 is KGHSH and CDR2 is LQKENI. V was pared by 5 bases and J by 1 base, with 12 bases between. The CDR3 coding sequence is TGTGCCAGCTCAGCCGGGACACTTTCCTACGAGCAGTACTTC. It is translated as CASSAGTLSYEQYF.

The chain employs TRBV6-5 and TRBJ2-7; TRBD1 matches 7 bases. Germline-derived CDR1 and CDR2 are MNHEY and SVGAGI. This CDR3 spans 15 amino acids. J lost 0 bases, V lost 6 bases, and 8 bases had no gene match. The CDR3 reads CASRLGTVDSYEQYF. The DNA for the CDR3 is TGTGCCAGCAGGCTCGGGACAGTTGACTCCTACGAGCAGTACTTC.

J is TRBJ2-7 and V is TRBV6-1, with 10 positions matching TRBD2. This CDR3 is built from 15 residues. From germline, CDR1 is MNHNS and CDR2 SASEGT. Germline trimming cut 4 bases from V and 2 bases from J; bases unmatched to any gene: 5. The CDR3 loop is CASSAGLAVPYEQYF. The CDR3 DNA reads TGTGCCAGCAGTGCCGGACTAGCGGTCCCCTACGAGCAGTACTTC.

This clone was seen only a few times. This chain connects TRBV11-3 to TRBJ2-3, with 8 positions matching TRBD2. Trimming at V came to 5 bases and at J to 5 bases, leaving 12 bases not matched to a gene. This CDR3 has 16 amino acids. Germline CDR1 and CDR2: SGHNT and YENEEA. The CDR3 sequence: CASSPTIAGTRDTQYF. Here the CDR3 DNA reads TGTGCCAGCAGCCCAACAATAGCGGGGACTAGAGATACGCAGTATTTT.

This clone was seen only a few times. This chain links TRBV7-2 with TRBJ2-1, with D possibly called TRBD1 or TRBD2 (5 bases each). The germline V gene has CDR1 SGHTA and CDR2 FQGNSA. Trimming stripped 5 bases from V and 2 bases from J, with 7 bases between. The CDR3 is 13 amino acids. The CDR3 DNA reads as TGTGCCAGCAGCCCGGGACCCTACAATGAGCAGTTCTTC. Translation: CASSPGPYNEQFF.

This clone appeared once. The chain recombines TRBV30 with TRBJ2-1; TRBD2 matches at 11 bases. This CDR3 spans 16 amino acids. Germline V gene sequence: CDR1 GTSNPN, CDR2 SVGIG (reference sequence). V shed 3 bases, J shed 4 bases, and the junction held 8 bases outside the gene matches. The CDR3 DNA reads as TGTGCCTGGAGCGACTTGACTAGCGGGGCTTACAATGAGCAGTTCTTC. Encoded protein: CAWSDLTSGAYNEQFF.

This clone was seen more than once but under ten times. The genes are TRBV7-2 and TRBJ2-6, with 7 positions matching TRBD1. CDR1 and CDR2 (germline): SGHTA, FQGNSA. CDR3 length equals 18 residues. V lost 4 bases, J lost 2 bases, and 11 bases stayed unmatched. In DNA, the CDR3 is TGTGCCAGCAGCTCCCGGGACAGCACACCCGCTGGGGCCAACGTCCTGACTTTC. Amino acid sequence: CASSSRDSTPAGANVLTF.

A few counts support this clone. The rearrangement uses TRBV6-5 and TRBJ1-6; TRBD1 is a possible D gene (6 bases). The CDR3 sequence is 15 residues long. Between the trimmed V and J ends, which lost 7 bases and 7 bases, there was a span of 17 bases. The germline CDR1 and CDR2 sequences are MNHEY and SVGAGI. The CDR3: CASNPPWGRNSPLHF. CDR3 DNA: TGTGCCAGCAACCCCCCTTGGGGGCGAAATTCACCCCTCCACTTT.

This clone was counted between two and nine times. This chain links TRBV25-1 with TRBJ2-7; 11 nucleotides match TRBD1. The CDR3 is 16 residues long. Per the germline V gene, CDR1 is MGHDK and CDR2 is SYGVNS. Trimming took 5 bases from V and 5 from J; bases not matched to a gene: 11. The CDR3: CASSPGTGGLDDEQYF. The CDR3 nucleotides are TGTGCCAGCAGTCCGGGGACAGGGGGTCTTGACGACGAGCAGTACTTC.

This chain connects TRBV5-4 to TRBJ2-3; D remains ambiguous. Trimming removed 1 base at V and 1 base at J, with 10 bases between. Germline-derived CDR1 and CDR2 are SGHNT and YYREEE (reference sequence). The CDR3 covers 15 residues. The CDR3, as DNA: TGTGCCAGCAGCTTGCCGATGTCCGGCACAGATACGCAGTATTTT. Encoded protein: CASSLPMSGTDTQYF. Based on the CDR3 plus reference TRBV5-4 and TRBJ2-3, the full variable domain is ETGVTQSPTHLIKTRGQQVTLRCSSQSGHNTVSWYQQALGQGPQFIFQYYREEENGRGNFPPRFSGLQFPNYSSELNVNALELDDSALYLCASSLPMSGTDTQYFGPGTRLTVL.

The genes are TRBV4-1 and TRBJ2-7, with D unresolved. V lost 0 bases and J lost 9, with 21 bases in between. The CDR3 has 16 amino acids. Germline lookup yields CDR1 MGHRA and CDR2 YSYEKL. This CDR3 is CASSQDFWTEPIRQYF. In DNA, the CDR3 is TGCGCCAGCAGCCAAGATTTTTGGACGGAGCCAATTCGGCAGTACTTC.

Only a few counts were recorded for this clone. The chain combines TRBV30 with TRBJ2-7; D ambiguous. The ends were cut back, 0 bases at V and 7 bases at J, with 16 bases in the middle. The CDR3 contains 14 residues. The germline V gene has CDR1 GTSNPN and CDR2 SVGIG (reference sequence). CDR3 DNA sequence: TGTGCCTGGAGTGTAGGAACAGCGTCTACGGAGCAGTACTTC. This sequence encodes CAWSVGTASTEQYF.

The chain joins TRBV5-4 to TRBJ2-5; 7 bases agree with TRBD1. CDR3 size: 15 residues. Germline V lookup: CDR1 SGHNT, CDR2 YYREEE (reference sequence). After removal of 4 bases from V and 1 base from J, the junction contained 7 bases not matched to a gene. This CDR3 reads CASSPGTVFQETQYF. The CDR3 DNA reads TGTGCCAGCAGCCCAGGGACAGTCTTCCAAGAGACCCAGTACTTC.

The chain is built from TRBV29-1 and TRBJ1-1; D call uncertain. The CDR3 is 13 amino acids. Trimming shortened V by 6 bases and J by 8 bases, and 19 bases separated the two germline ends. Looked up from germline, CDR1 is SQVTM and CDR2 is ANQGSEA. The CDR3 DNA is TGCAGCGTCCACGCGGGCGGGCCCAGGGAAGCTTTCTTT. It codes for CSVHAGGPREAFF.

This clone was counted only a few times. This chain joins TRBV13 and TRBJ2-7, with TRBD2 matching over 8 bases. Germline V gives CDR1 PRHDT, CDR2 FYEKMQ (reference sequence). The V and J ends lost 2 bases and 2 bases, in that order; junction bases with no gene match: 5. The CDR3 sequence is 15 residues long. The CDR3 sequence: CASSLKAGGAYEQYF. The CDR3 DNA reads TGTGCCAGCAGCTTAAAGGCCGGGGGGGCCTACGAGCAGTACTTC.